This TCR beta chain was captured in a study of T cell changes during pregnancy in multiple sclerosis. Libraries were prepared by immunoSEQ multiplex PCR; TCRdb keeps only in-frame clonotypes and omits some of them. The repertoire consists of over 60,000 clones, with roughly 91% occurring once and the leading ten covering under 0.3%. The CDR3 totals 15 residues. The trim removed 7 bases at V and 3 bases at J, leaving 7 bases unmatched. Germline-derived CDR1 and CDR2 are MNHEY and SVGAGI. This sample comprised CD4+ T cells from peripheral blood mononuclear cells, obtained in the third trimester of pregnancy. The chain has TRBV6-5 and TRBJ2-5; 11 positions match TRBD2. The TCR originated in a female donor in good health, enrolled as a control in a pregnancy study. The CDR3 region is CASTDSTSGEETQYF. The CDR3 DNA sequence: TGTGCCAGCACCGATTCGACTAGCGGGGAAGAGACCCAGTACTTC.